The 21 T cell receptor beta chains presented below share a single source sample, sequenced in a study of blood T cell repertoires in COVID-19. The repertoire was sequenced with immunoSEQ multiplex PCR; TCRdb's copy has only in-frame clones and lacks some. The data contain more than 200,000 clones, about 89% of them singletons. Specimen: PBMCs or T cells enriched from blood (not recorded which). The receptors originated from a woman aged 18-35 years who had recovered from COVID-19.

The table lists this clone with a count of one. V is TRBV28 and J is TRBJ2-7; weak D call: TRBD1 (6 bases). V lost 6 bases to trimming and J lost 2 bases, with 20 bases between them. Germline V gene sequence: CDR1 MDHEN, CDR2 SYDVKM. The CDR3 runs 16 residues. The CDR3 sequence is CASSPTAWQGTYEQYF. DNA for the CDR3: TGTGCCAGCAGCCCTACCGCTTGGCAGGGGACCTACGAGCAGTACTTC. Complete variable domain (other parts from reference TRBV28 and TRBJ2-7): DVKVTQSSRYLVKRTGEKVFLECVQDMDHENMFWYRQDPGLGLRLIYFSYDVKMKEKGDIPEGYSVSREKKERFSLILESASTNQTSMYLCASSPTAWQGTYEQYFGPGTRLTVT.

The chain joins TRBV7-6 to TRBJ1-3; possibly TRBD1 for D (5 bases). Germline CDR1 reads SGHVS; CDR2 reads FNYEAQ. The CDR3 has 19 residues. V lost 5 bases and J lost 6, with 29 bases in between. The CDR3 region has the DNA TGTGCCAGCAGCCCAGGCCCACCAAGGGGTTCCACCCAGGAAAACACCATATATTTT. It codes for CASSPGPPRGSTQENTIYF. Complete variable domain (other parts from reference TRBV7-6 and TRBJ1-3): GAGVSQSPRYKVTKRGQDVALRCDPISGHVSLYWYRQALGQGPEFLTYFNYEAQQDKSGLPNDRFSAERPEGSISTLTIQRTEQRDSAMYRCASSPGPPRGSTQENTIYFGEGSWLTVV.

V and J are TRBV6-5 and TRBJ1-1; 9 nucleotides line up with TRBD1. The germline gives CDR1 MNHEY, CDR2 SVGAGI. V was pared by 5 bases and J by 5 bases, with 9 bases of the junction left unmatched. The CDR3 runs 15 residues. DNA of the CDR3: TGTGCCAGCAGTCGAACACTGACAGGGGGAACTGAAGCTTTCTTT. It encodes CASSRTLTGGTEAFF.

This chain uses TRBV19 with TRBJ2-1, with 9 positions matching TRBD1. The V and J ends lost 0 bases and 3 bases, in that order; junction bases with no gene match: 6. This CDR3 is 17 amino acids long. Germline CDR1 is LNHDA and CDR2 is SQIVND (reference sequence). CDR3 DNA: TGTGCCAGTAGTATAGAAGTTGGGACAGGGAGCTACAATGAGCAGTTCTTC. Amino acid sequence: CASSIEVGTGSYNEQFF.

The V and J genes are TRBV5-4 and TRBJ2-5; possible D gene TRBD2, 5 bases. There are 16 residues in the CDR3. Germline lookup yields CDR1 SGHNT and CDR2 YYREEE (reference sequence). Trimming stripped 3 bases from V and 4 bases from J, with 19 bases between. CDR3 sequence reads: CASSSQLRGKGETQYF. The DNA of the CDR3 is TGTGCCAGCAGCTCGCAACTCCGGGGAAAGGGAGAGACCCAGTACTTC.

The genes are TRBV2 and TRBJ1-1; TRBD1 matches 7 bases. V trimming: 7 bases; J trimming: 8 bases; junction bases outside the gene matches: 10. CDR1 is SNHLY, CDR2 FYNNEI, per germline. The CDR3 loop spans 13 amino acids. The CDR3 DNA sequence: TGTGCCAGCATTCAGACAGGGAGGTCAGAAGCTTTCTTT. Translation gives CASIQTGRSEAFF.

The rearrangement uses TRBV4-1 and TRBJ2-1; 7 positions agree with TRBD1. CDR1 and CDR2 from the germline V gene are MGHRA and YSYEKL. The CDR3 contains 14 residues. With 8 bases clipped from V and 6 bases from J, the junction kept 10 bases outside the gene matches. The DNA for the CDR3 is TGCGCCAGCGGTGACAGGGCCCGGAGCAATGAGCAGTTCTTC. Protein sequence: CASGDRARSNEQFF.

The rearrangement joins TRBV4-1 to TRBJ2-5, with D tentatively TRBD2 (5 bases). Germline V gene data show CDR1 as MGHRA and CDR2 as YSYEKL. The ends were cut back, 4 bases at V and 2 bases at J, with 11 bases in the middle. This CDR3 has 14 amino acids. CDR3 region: CASSPLGKQETQYF. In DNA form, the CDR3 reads TGCGCCAGCAGCCCACTCGGGAAACAAGAGACCCAGTACTTC.

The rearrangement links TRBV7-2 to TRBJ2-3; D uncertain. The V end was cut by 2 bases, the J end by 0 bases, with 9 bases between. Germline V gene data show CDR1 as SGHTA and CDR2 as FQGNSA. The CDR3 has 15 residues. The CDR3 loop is CASSLPWASTDTQYF. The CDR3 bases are TGTGCCAGCAGCTTACCGTGGGCTAGCACAGATACGCAGTATTTT.

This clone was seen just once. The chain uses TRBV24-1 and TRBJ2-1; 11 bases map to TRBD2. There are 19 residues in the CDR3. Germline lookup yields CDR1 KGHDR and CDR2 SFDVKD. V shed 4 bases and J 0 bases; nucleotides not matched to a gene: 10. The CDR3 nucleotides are TGTGCCACCAGTGACCCTGGGACTAGCGGAGGAAGCTCCTACAATGAGCAGTTCTTC. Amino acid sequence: CATSDPGTSGGSSYNEQFF.

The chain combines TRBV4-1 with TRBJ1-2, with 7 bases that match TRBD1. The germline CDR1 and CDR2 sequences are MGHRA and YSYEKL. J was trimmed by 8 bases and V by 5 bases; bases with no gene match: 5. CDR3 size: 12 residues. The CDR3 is CASSNRGIGYTF. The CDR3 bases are TGCGCCAGCAGCAACAGGGGAATCGGCTACACCTTC.

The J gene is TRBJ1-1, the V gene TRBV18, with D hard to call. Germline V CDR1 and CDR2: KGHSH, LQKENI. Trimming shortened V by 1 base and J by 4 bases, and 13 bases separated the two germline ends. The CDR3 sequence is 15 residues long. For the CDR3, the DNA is TGTGCCAGCTCACCACAATCAGCAGCGGGCACTGAAGCTTTCTTT. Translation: CASSPQSAAGTEAFF.

The CDR3 region is CASSLTSDRTDTQYF. Written as DNA, the CDR3 is TGTGCCAGCAGCCTGACTAGCGACCGCACAGATACGCAGTATTTT. J is TRBJ2-3 and V is TRBV7-9, with 8 bases lining up with TRBD2. The CDR3 totals 15 residues. Germline V gene sequence: CDR1 SEHNR, CDR2 FQNEAQ (reference sequence). The V gene end was trimmed by 5 bases and the J gene end by 1 base; junction bases not matched to a gene: 5.

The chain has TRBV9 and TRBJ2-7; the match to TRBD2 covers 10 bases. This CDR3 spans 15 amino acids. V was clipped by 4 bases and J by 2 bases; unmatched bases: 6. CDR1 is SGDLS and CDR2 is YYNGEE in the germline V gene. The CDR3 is CASSLGLADTYEQYF. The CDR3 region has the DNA TGTGCCAGCAGCCTAGGACTAGCGGACACCTACGAGCAGTACTTC.

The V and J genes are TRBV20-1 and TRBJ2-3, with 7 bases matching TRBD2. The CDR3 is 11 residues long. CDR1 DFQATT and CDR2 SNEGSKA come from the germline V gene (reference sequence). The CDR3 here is CSGLVADTQYF. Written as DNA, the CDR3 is TGCAGCGGACTAGTGGCAGATACGCAGTATTTT.

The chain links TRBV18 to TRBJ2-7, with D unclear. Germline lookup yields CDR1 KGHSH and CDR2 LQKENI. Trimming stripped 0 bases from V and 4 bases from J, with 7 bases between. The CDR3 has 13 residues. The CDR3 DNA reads TGTGCCAGCTCACCACCCCACACATACGAGCAGTACTTC. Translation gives CASSPPHTYEQYF. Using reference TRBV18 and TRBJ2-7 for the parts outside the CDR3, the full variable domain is NAGVMQNPRHLVRRRGQEARLRCSPMKGHSHVYWYRQLPEEGLKFMVYLQKENIIDESGMPKERFSAEFPKEGPSILRIQQVVRGDSAAYFCASSPPHTYEQYFGPGTRLTVT.

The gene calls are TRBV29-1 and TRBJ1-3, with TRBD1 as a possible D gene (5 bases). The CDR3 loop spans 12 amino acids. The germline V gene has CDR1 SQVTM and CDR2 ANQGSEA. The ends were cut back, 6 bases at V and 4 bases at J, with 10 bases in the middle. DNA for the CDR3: TGCAGCGTGGGAGGGACGGGAAACACCATATATTTT. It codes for CSVGGTGNTIYF.

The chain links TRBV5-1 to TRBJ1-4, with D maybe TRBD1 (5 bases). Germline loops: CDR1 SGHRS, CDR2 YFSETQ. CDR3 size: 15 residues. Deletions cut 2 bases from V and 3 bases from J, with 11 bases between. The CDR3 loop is CASSFAGRANEKLFF. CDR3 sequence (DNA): TGCGCCAGCAGCTTTGCGGGGCGGGCTAATGAAAAACTGTTTTTT.

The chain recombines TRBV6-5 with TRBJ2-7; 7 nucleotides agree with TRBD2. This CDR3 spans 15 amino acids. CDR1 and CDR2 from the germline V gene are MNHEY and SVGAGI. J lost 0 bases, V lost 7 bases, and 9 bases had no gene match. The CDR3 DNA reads TGTGCCAGCATCCCGGAAGCGGGGAGCTCCTACGAGCAGTACTTC. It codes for CASIPEAGSSYEQYF.

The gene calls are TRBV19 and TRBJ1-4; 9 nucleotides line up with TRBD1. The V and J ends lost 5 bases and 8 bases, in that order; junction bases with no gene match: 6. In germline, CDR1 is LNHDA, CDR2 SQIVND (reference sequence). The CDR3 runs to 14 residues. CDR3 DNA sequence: TGTGCCAGTAGTGCCTGGGACAGGGTGGAAAAACTGTTTTTT. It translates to CASSAWDRVEKLFF.

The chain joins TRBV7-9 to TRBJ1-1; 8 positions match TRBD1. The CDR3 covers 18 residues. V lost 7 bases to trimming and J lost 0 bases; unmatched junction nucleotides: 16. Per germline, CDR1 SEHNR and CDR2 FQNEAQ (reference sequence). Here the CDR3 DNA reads TGTGCCAGCATCAAGGGTGGTTATGACAGGGGCTTGAACACTGAAGCTTTCTTT. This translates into CASIKGGYDRGLNTEAFF.